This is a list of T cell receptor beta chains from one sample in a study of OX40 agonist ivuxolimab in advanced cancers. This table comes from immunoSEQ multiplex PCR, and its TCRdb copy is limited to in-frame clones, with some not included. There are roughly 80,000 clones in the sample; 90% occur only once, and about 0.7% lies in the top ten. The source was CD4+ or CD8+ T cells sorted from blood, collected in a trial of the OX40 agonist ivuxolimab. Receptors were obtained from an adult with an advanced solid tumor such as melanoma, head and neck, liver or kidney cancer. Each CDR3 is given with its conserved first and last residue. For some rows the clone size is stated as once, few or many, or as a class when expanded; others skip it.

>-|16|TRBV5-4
CASSLAGAGGPYEQYF
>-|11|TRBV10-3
CAARGPGELFF
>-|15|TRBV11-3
CASSLTGTLDNEQFF
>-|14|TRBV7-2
CASSLQFSGNTIYF
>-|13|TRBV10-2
CASSEILHQPQHF
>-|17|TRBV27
CASSSSDGGVFGGGYTF
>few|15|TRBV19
CASSIGRGRSREQFF
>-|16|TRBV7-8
CASSFRGTPNTGELFF
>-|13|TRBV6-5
CASSYSNGYGYTF
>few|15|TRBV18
CASSLSTVRNQPQHF
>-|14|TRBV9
CASSVDVSPETQYF
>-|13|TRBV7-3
CASSQGGMYTQYF
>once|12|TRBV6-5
CASSDSYYGYTF
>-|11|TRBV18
CASSQQDTQYF
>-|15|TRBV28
CASSLPGTGVSPLHF
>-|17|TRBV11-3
CASSPLVGLAGRDEQFF
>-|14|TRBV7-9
CASSTSGGVPEAFF
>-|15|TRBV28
CASSPQGPMNTEAFF
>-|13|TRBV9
CASSVDGDQPQHF
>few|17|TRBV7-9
CASSSALGGAPNYGYTF
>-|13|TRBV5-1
CASRIGANNEQFF
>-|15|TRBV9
CASSVGGQGREKLFF
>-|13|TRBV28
CASSTPARGRLFF
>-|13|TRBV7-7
CASSPRMLEKLFF
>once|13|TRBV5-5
CASSRTGPYEQYF
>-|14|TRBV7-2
CASSLEVLYNEQFF
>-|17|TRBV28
CASSPGLGRDPSYEQYF
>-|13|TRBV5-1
CASSFSTGETQYF
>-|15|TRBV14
CASSQGWGTFNEQFF
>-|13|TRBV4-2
CASSQDQGDTQYF
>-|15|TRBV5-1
CASSSDRASTDTQYF
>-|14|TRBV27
CASSPGLAYNEQFF
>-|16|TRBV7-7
CASSRLGELSTGELFF
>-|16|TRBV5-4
CASSSGTSGKTYEQYF
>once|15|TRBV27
CASSWTGGAEQPQHF
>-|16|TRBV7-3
CASSLGTSGISYEQYF
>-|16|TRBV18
CASSATGQGLGETQYF
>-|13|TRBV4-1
CASSKDRPYEQYF
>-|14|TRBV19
CASCTWGGQEKLFF
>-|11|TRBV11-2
CASSLGETQYF
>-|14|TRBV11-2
CASSSFSEQETQYF
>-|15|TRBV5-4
CASSLGRTSGNTIYF
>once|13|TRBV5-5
CASSPLGPGELFF
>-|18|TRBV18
CASSPPGAWGGGTGELFF
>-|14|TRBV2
CASSPYDGNYGYTF
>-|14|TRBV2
CASSNEGSNQPQHF
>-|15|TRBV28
CASSPPGTSLYEQYF
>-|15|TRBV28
CASSLPGDSGNTIYF
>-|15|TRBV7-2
CASSLVRGKSDTQYF
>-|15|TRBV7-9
CASSEGQGNTGELFF
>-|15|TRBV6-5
CASSYSTAAGNTIYF
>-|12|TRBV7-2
CASSAGVDTQYF